The 22 T cell receptor beta chains in this list originate from one sample, sequenced in a study of blood T cells in healthy people across ages (dated by TCRdb to between 2015 and 2016). Receptor amplification or capture employed 5' RACE. The run used an Illumina HiSeq 2500. A second PCR of roughly 6 to 11 cycles was performed with a sample-barcoded 5' primer and a J-beta primer mix. TCRdb reworked the public reads: Q25 trimming with fastp, MiXCR clone assembly, productive beta chains retained. Merged by CDR3 protein, the rows form single entries marked with the most common genes and DNA. The sample includes about 730,000 distinct CDR3 sequences, with 40% to 45% observed a single time. The ten most abundant clones make up more than 20% of the sample. Sequencing used blood. Receptor source: an older woman in good health.

The V and J genes are TRBV10-3 and TRBJ2-5; tentatively, D is TRBD2 (5 bases). V lost 7 bases, J lost 11 bases, and 17 bases lay in between. Germline V gene lookup returns CDR1 ENHRY and CDR2 SYGVKD. This CDR3 is 12 amino acids long. The CDR3 spells CAINISEDEQYF. The DNA of the CDR3 is TGTGCCATCAACATTTCGGAGGATGAGCAGTACTTC.

This clonotype was picked up a small number of times. The V call is TRBV5-1, the J call TRBJ2-3; 10 nucleotides match TRBD2. The CDR3 spans 17 residues. CDR1 is SGHRS, CDR2 YFSETQ, per germline. V trimming: 4 bases; J trimming: 4 bases; junction bases outside the gene matches: 12. CDR3 coding DNA: TGCGCCAGCAGCCCTGCCCCAGCGGGGGGGCGGGCAGATACGCAGTATTTT. Translating it yields CASSPAPAGGRADTQYF.

The rearrangement joins TRBV7-2 to TRBJ2-1; the match to TRBD2 covers 8 bases. Trimming at V came to 5 bases and at J to 2 bases, leaving 8 bases not matched to a gene. CDR1 is SGHTA and CDR2 is FQGNSA in the germline V gene. This CDR3 is 16 amino acids long. In DNA form, the CDR3 reads TGTGCCAGCAGCCCCCCCGGGGGGGTTACCTACAATGAGCAGTTCTTC. Its protein is CASSPPGGVTYNEQFF.

V usage is TRBV7-9 and J usage is TRBJ2-4; the match to TRBD1 covers 8 bases. After removal of 5 bases from V and 10 bases from J, the junction contained 10 bases not matched to a gene. The V gene's germline CDR1 is SEHNR and CDR2 FQNEAQ (reference sequence). CDR3 size: 14 residues. CDR3 region: CASSQDRGKWIQYF. CDR3 nucleotides: TGTGCCAGCAGCCAAGACAGGGGCAAATGGATTCAGTACTTC.

This clonotype showed up just a few times. The J gene is TRBJ2-1, the V gene TRBV20-1; the D gene is possibly TRBD1 (6 bases). Germline V gene data show CDR1 as DFQATT and CDR2 as SNEGSKA (reference sequence). The CDR3 runs to 12 residues. V was clipped by 5 bases and J by 9 bases, with 14 bases between them. The CDR3 nucleotides read TGCAGTGCTGGGGACACTGAGCGTGAGCAGTTCTTC. It translates to CSAGDTEREQFF.

This clonotype was counted a few times. The V gene is TRBV11-2, the J gene TRBJ2-1, with 7 positions matching TRBD2. The germline V gene has CDR1 SGHAT and CDR2 FQNNGV. Trimming took 1 base from V and 2 from J; bases not matched to a gene: 11. The CDR3 runs to 18 residues. The CDR3 here is CASSLGRAGVSAYNEQFF. CDR3 nucleotides: TGTGCCAGCAGCTTAGGAAGGGCGGGAGTTTCGGCCTACAATGAGCAGTTCTTC.

As for this clonotype: An end of the junction does not agree with germline; a read error may underlie this. The rearrangement joins TRBV7-9 to TRBJ2-5, with a weak D call TRBD2 (6 bases). The end of the DNA fits TRBJ2-7 better, so the J call may be wrong. The CDR3 has 12 amino acids. Germline loops: CDR1 SEHNR, CDR2 FQNEAQ (reference sequence). CDR3 DNA sequence: TGTTCCAGCGGCCTAGCGACCCACGAGCAGTACTTC. Translated: CSSGLATHEQYF.

This clonotype was detected a few times. This chain joins TRBV12-3 or TRBV12-4 and TRBJ2-1; 11 bases align to TRBD2. With 5 bases clipped from V and 4 bases from J, the junction kept 10 bases outside the gene matches. The CDR3 spans 17 residues. CDR3 loop: CASSPKTGTSGYNEQFF. The CDR3 coding sequence is TGTGCCAGCAGTCCAAAAACCGGGACTAGCGGTTACAATGAGCAGTTCTTC.

The gene calls are TRBV2 and TRBJ2-3; the D is unclear. CDR1 is SNHLY and CDR2 is FYNNEI in the germline V gene. The CDR3 totals 15 residues. The V end lost 1 base, the J end lost 2 bases, and 10 bases lay between the germline ends. For the CDR3, the DNA is TGTGCCAGCAGTGAAGGGGAACTTTACACAGATACGCAGTATTTT. This translates into CASSEGELYTDTQYF.

The chain uses TRBV9 and TRBJ1-6, with TRBD1 matching 9 bases. CDR1 SGDLS and CDR2 YYNGEE come from the germline V gene. The V and J ends lost 4 bases and 6 bases, in that order; junction bases with no gene match: 11. This CDR3 has 17 residues. CDR3 protein: CASSNFPGQGCNSPLHF. The CDR3, as DNA: TGTGCCAGCAGCAACTTCCCGGGACAGGGCTGTAATTCACCCCTCCACTTT.

This chain joins TRBV3-1 and TRBJ2-5, with 7 bases that match TRBD1. This CDR3 is built from 15 residues. Losses at the gene ends were 7 bases for V and 9 bases for J; bases not matched to a gene: 17. Looked up from germline, CDR1 is LGHDT and CDR2 is YNNKEL (reference sequence). CDR3 in DNA: TGTGCCAGCAACCACCGGACAGGCGGCCTTTATGCCCAGTACTTC. Encoded protein: CASNHRTGGLYAQYF.

With respect to this clonotype: One end of the junction is discordant with germline, which a read error may explain. This chain joins TRBV6-5 and TRBJ2-3; 8 bases fit TRBD2. The germline V gene encodes CDR1 MNHEY and CDR2 SVGAGI. This CDR3 spans 15 amino acids. CDR3 loop: CASSDIAGRTVTQYF. CDR3 nucleotides: TGTGCCAGCAGCGATATAGCGGGACGCACAGTTACGCAGTATTTT.

The genes are TRBV7-8 and TRBJ2-4; a possible D gene is TRBD2 (7 bases). The DNA matches TRBJ2-5 better at its end, which makes the J call doubtful. CDR3 length: 17 amino acids. Germline CDR1 SGHVS, CDR2 FQNEAQ. CDR3 in amino acids: CASSLGGAGDLQETQYF. CDR3 bases: TGTGCCAGCAGCTTAGGGGGGGCGGGGGACCTTCAAGAGACCCAGTACTTC.

The genes are TRBV5-1 and TRBJ1-1; the D is unclear. V was clipped by 4 bases and J by 1 base, with 14 bases between them. CDR1 SGHRS and CDR2 YFSETQ come from the germline V gene. The CDR3 is 15 residues long. Here the CDR3 DNA reads TGCGCCAGCAGCCCCGACGGCATTAGGAACACTGAAGCTTTCTTT. Encoded protein: CASSPDGIRNTEAFF.

This clonotype was seen more than once but under ten times. This chain links TRBV4-1 with TRBJ1-1; the D gene is possibly TRBD1 (5 bases). Looked up from germline, CDR1 is MGHRA and CDR2 is YSYEKL. V lost 1 base to trimming and J lost 10 bases, with 10 bases between them. This CDR3 is built from 12 residues. The CDR3, as DNA: TGCGCCAGCAGCCAAGGAGGAAGGGGAGCTTTCTTT. Amino acids: CASSQGGRGAFF.

There are a few counts of this clonotype. The V call is TRBV4-3, the J call TRBJ2-1, with D hard to call. The germline gives CDR1 LGHNA, CDR2 YSLEER. V was shortened by 0 bases and J by 10 bases, with 16 bases between the two germline ends. CDR3 size: 15 residues. The CDR3 sequence is CASSQDSQYDWEQFF. CDR3 bases: TGCGCCAGCAGCCAAGATTCTCAATACGATTGGGAGCAGTTCTTC.

This clonotype came up a few times. The rearrangement links TRBV11-2 to TRBJ2-1, with D possibly TRBD2 on 6 matching bases. The CDR3 is 16 residues long. Germline values: CDR1 SGHAT, CDR2 FQNNGV. Between the trimmed V and J ends, which lost 5 bases and 0 bases, there was a span of 14 bases. The CDR3 region has the DNA TGTGCCAGCAGCGCCCGAGCGGGCGGCTCCTACAATGAGCAGTTCTTC. Translated, it gives CASSARAGGSYNEQFF.

The chain joins TRBV20-1 to TRBJ2-3, with D possibly being TRBD2 (5 bases). This CDR3 spans 12 amino acids. V was cut by 5 bases and J by 3 bases, with 9 bases left in between. Per germline, CDR1 DFQATT and CDR2 SNEGSKA (reference sequence). CDR3 residues: CSALLGTDTQYF. The CDR3 DNA is TGCAGTGCTCTACTAGGGACAGATACGCAGTATTTT.

V usage is TRBV29-1 and J usage is TRBJ1-1; weak D call: TRBD1 (5 bases). This CDR3 has 17 residues. The V gene lost 6 bases and the J gene lost 0 bases, with 23 bases spanning the gap. Per the germline V gene, CDR1 is SQVTM and CDR2 is ANQGSEA. The CDR3 sequence is CSVVGLSRVFMNTEAFF. The CDR3 DNA is TGCAGCGTAGTGGGGCTCTCAAGGGTGTTCATGAACACTGAAGCTTTCTTT. Full variable domain (missing parts from reference TRBV29-1 and TRBJ1-1): SAVISQKPSRDICQRGTSLTIQCQVDSQVTMMFWYRQQPGQSLTLIATANQGSEATYESGFVIDKFPISRPNLTFSTLTVSNMSPEDSSIYLCSVVGLSRVFMNTEAFFGQGTRLTVV.

The V and J genes are TRBV9 and TRBJ2-5; 7 nucleotides agree with TRBD2. Trimming cost V 0 bases and J 1 base; bases outside gene matches: 0. This CDR3 spans 14 amino acids. CDR1 and CDR2 (germline): SGDLS, YYNGEE. The CDR3 protein is CASSVGGGQETQYF. The CDR3 bases are TGTGCCAGCAGCGTAGGGGGGGGCCAAGAGACCCAGTACTTC.

The chain uses TRBV30 and TRBJ2-5, with 8 bases matching TRBD1. The assigned J gene may be wrong: the sequence end matches TRBJ2-7 better. The CDR3 totals 12 residues. Germline CDR1 reads GTSNPN; CDR2 reads SVGIG (reference sequence). CDR3 nucleotides: TGTGCCTGGTCAGGGGGCGAAAACGAGCAGTACTTC. Its protein is CAWSGGENEQYF.

The rearrangement joins TRBV3-1 to TRBJ2-3, with TRBD2 matching 7 bases. The CDR3 totals 16 residues. V lost 2 bases to trimming and J lost 6 bases; unmatched junction nucleotides: 11. Per germline, CDR1 LGHDT and CDR2 YNNKEL (reference sequence). The CDR3 region has the DNA TGTGCCAGCAGCCAAACGGGAGGAACCTCCTCGGATACGCAGTATTTT. Protein product: CASSQTGGTSSDTQYF.